This T cell receptor beta chain was sequenced during a study of technical replicates of blood from a handful of donors. V gave up 1 base and J gave up 5 bases, with 11 bases separating them. Germline lookup yields CDR1 SNHLY and CDR2 FYNNEI. This CDR3 is built from 14 residues. This clone has only one observation. Clones were read by immunoSEQ multiplex PCR, and TCRdb kept only the in-frame ones, dropping some. The table shows about 89,000 clones, with roughly 94% occurring only once. This receptor was taken from a human donor in good health. The chain couples TRBV2 to TRBJ1-2; no firm D call. The sample consisted of T cells isolated from PBMCs. The CDR3 nucleotides read TGTGCCAGCAGTGAAGGCGGTGACGGGTATGGCTACACCTTC. It translates to CASSEGGDGYGYTF.